This entry concerns a single T cell receptor (beta chain). The target antigen is unknown. These data originate in a study of regulatory T cells in long-lasting Graves disease. Study background: Graves' patients, newly diagnosed, had taken antithyroid drugs under 3 months.

The time point was: newly diagnosed GD, antithyroid drugs for less than 3 months. PBMC-derived RNA was used for the TCR library. Points from the study as a whole: Favored gene segments in persistent disease were TRBV28, TRBJ1-2 and TRBJ2-5.

Trimming left V 3 bases short and J 2 bases short, with 15 bases between. The CDR3 spans 15 residues. CDR1 and CDR2 from the germline V gene are DFQATT and SNEGSKA (reference sequence). CDR3-region Arm-PCR and iRepertoire HTBI primers produced the TCR beta libraries. From the multiplex PCR reads, TCRdb called clonotypes with MiXCR, one entry per CDR3 protein. The data contain fewer than 550,000 distinct CDR3 sequences, about a sixth of them singletons. The same sample was also studied in work on T cells in Graves' hyperthyroidism and ophthalmopathy. That study adds: Exclusion of patients followed from uncontrolled infection, other autoimmune disease, pregnancy or lactation.

This receptor was identified in a woman under 30 with Graves disease. Sequenced material: peripheral blood mononuclear cells (PBMCs), taken at new diagnosis, from a patient treated with antithyroid drugs. V is TRBV20-1 and J is TRBJ2-3; D is possibly TRBD2 (5 bases). The CDR3 protein is CSASADFRHTDTQYF. Written as DNA, the CDR3 is TGCAGTGCTAGCGCGGACTTTCGTCACACAGATACGCAGTATTTT.